This T cell receptor (beta chain) comes out of a study of T cells after posttransplantation cyclophosphamide. Measured with immunoSEQ multiplex PCR; TCRdb has only the in-frame clones, and not every one. The sample holds approximately 56,000 clones, around 94% seen once. The sequence was obtained from a woman aged 30 to 39 in good health and a related stem cell transplant donor. The sequencing sample was made of PBMCs.

For the CDR3, the DNA is TGTGCCAGCTCGAGTTCGAGGAATACTAACTATGGCTACACCTTC. Its translation is CASSSSRNTNYGYTF. The V call is TRBV27, the J call TRBJ1-2; D is ambiguous. V was cut by 8 bases and J by 0 bases, with 16 bases left in between. Germline V CDR1 and CDR2: MNHEY, SMNVEV (reference sequence). This CDR3 comprises 15 residues.